The 9 T cell receptor beta chains reported below all come from one sample, sequenced in a study of blood T cells in healthy people across ages. For the second PCR, which ran for roughly 6 to 12 cycles, a sample-barcoded 5' primer and a J-beta primer mix were used. Using its own MiXCR run on the 5' RACE reads, TCRdb lists one record per CDR3 protein. This sample has around 1,600,000 distinct CDR3 sequences, with 35% to 45% found just once. Sequencing was performed on blood. These receptors all stem from a woman aged 18-30 years in good health.

This clonotype occurred once. This rearrangement joins TRBV20-1 to TRBJ2-7; D is undetermined. This CDR3 spans 15 amino acids. Trimming shortened V by 0 bases and J by 3 bases, and 15 bases separated the two germline ends. The germline V gene has CDR1 DFQATT and CDR2 SNEGSKA (reference sequence). The CDR3 coding sequence is TGCAGTGCTAGAGATGGGGATGCATCAGACTACGAGCAGTACTTC. Its protein is CSARDGDASDYEQYF.

This clonotype was seen more than once but under ten times. This chain connects TRBV28 to TRBJ2-3; D is perhaps TRBD1 (5 bases). Trimming took off 6 bases at V and 4 bases at J, with 20 bases between the two ends. Germline V gives CDR1 MDHEN, CDR2 SYDVKM. This CDR3 region has 16 residues. The CDR3 is CASSRPRGHRADTQYF. The CDR3 DNA is TGTGCCAGCAGCCGTCCCAGAGGACATCGCGCAGATACGCAGTATTTT.

The J gene is TRBJ2-3, the V gene TRBV6-5, with D perhaps matching TRBD2 (5 bases). Germline CDR1 reads MNHEY; CDR2 reads SVGAGI. The CDR3 consists of 14 residues. V lost 0 bases and J lost 8, with 12 bases in between. DNA of the CDR3: TGTGCCAGCAGTTACTCGACGGGGTGGGGTACGCAGTATTTT. Residues: CASSYSTGWGTQYF.

The sample holds a few counts of this clonotype. V and J are TRBV11-2 and TRBJ2-1; 9 bases are a match to TRBD1. This CDR3 is 16 amino acids long. Per germline, CDR1 SGHAT and CDR2 FQNNGV. Germline trimming cut 4 bases from V and 7 bases from J; bases unmatched to any gene: 11. CDR3 nucleotide sequence: TGTGCCAGCAGCTGGACGAACAGGGGGCTTTGGAATGAGCAGTTCTTC. As protein: CASSWTNRGLWNEQFF.

This chain links TRBV29-1 with TRBJ2-1; 10 nucleotides agree with TRBD1. Germline trimming cut 7 bases from V and 4 bases from J; bases unmatched to any gene: 10. Germline V gene sequence: CDR1 SQVTM, CDR2 ANQGSEA. The CDR3 contains 15 residues. This CDR3 reads CSATNRDRGYNEQFF. CDR3 DNA sequence: TGCAGCGCCACGAACCGGGACAGGGGTTACAATGAGCAGTTCTTC.

This clonotype was counted a few times. This rearrangement joins TRBV15 to TRBJ1-2, with D maybe TRBD1 (5 bases). Germline-derived CDR1 and CDR2 are LNHNV and YYDKDF (reference sequence). V lost 0 bases to trimming and J lost 1 base, with 9 bases between them. This CDR3 comprises 15 residues. This CDR3 reads CATSRDRGGNYGYTF. The CDR3 coding sequence is TGTGCCACCAGCAGAGATCGGGGGGGTAACTATGGCTACACCTTC.

The chain links TRBV20-1 to TRBJ2-7, with D possibly matching TRBD2 (6 bases). Trimming removed 4 bases from V and 7 bases from J, with 17 bases in between. Germline-derived CDR1 and CDR2 are DFQATT and SNEGSKA (reference sequence). The length of the CDR3 is 13 residues. The CDR3 nucleotides are TGCAGTGCTAAGGCTAGCGATTACAATGAGCAGTACTTC. Encoded protein: CSAKASDYNEQYF.

The table lists this clonotype with a few counts. V and J are TRBV20-1 and TRBJ2-3; 8 bases are a match to TRBD1. Germline V lookup: CDR1 DFQATT, CDR2 SNEGSKA (reference sequence). Trimming removed 0 bases from V and 4 bases from J; junction bases left unmatched: 6. CDR3 size: 15 residues. CDR3 in DNA: TGCAGTGCTAGAGATGGGCAGGGGGCCCCAGATACGCAGTATTTT. This codes for CSARDGQGAPDTQYF.

The chain carries TRBV29-1 and TRBJ1-1, with D hard to call. Germline loops: CDR1 SQVTM, CDR2 ANQGSEA. The CDR3 totals 11 residues. The germline V and J ends were trimmed by 4 bases and 7 bases, with 10 bases remaining between them. The CDR3: CSVAREYEAFF. The CDR3 nucleotides are TGCAGCGTTGCGAGGGAGTATGAAGCTTTCTTT. Filled out from reference TRBV29-1 and TRBJ1-1, the complete variable domain reads SAVISQKPSRDICQRGTSLTIQCQVDSQVTMMFWYRQQPGQSLTLIATANQGSEATYESGFVIDKFPISRPNLTFSTLTVSNMSPEDSSIYLCSVAREYEAFFGQGTRLTVV.